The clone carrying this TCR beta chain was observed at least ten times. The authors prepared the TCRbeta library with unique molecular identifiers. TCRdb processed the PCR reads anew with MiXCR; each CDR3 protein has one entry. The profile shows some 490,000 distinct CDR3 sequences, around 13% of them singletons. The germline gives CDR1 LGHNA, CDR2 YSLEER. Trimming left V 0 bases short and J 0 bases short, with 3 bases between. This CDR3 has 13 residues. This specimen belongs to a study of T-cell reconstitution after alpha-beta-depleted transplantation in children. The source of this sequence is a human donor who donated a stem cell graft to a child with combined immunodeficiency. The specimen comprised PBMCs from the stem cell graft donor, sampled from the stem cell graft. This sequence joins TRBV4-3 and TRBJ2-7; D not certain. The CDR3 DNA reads TGCGCCAGCAGCCAAGACAGCTCCTACGAGCAGTACTTC. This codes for CASSQDSSYEQYF.